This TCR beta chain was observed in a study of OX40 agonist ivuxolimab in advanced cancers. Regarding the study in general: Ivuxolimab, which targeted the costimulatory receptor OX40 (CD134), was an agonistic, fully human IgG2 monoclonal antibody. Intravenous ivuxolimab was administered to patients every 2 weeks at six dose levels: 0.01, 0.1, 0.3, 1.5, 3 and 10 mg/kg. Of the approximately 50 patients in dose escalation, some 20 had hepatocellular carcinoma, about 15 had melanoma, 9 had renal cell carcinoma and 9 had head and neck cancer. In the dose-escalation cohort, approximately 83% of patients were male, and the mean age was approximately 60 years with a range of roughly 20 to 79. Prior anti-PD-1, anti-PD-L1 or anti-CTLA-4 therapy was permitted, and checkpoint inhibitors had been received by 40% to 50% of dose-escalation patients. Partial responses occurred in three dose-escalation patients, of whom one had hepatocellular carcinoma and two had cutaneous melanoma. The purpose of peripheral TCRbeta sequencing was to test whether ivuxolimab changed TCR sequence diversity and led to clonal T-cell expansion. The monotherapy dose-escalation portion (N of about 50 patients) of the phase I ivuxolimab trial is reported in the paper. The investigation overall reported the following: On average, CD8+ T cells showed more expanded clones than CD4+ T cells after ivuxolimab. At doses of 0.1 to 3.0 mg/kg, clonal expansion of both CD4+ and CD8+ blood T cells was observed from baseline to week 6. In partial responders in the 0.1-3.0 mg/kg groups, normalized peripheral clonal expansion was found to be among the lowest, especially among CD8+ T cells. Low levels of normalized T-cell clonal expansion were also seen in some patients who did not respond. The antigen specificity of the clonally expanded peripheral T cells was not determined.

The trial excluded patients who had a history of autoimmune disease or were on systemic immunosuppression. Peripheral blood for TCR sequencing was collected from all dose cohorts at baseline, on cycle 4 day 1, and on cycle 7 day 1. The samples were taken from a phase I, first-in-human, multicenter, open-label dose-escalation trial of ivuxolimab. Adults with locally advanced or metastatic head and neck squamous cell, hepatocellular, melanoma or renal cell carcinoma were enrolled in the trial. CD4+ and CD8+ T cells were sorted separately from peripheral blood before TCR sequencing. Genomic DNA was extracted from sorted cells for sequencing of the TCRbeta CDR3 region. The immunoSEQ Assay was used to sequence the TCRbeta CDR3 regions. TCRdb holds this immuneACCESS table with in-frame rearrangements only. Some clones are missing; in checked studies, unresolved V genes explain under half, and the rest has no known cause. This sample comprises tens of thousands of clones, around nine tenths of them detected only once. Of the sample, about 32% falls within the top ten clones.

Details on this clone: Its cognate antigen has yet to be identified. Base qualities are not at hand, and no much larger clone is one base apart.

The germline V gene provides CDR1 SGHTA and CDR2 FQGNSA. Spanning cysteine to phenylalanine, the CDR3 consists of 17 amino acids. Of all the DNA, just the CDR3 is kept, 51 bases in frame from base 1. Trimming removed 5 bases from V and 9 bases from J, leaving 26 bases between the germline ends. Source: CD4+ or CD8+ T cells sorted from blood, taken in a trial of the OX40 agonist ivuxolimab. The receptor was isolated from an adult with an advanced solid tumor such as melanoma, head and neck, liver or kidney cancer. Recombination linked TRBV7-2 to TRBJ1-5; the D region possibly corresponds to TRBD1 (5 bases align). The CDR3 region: CASSPWGGGEGTGPQHF. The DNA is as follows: TGTGCCAGCAGCCCATGGGGTGGGGGAGAGGGCACGGGGCCCCAGCATTTT.